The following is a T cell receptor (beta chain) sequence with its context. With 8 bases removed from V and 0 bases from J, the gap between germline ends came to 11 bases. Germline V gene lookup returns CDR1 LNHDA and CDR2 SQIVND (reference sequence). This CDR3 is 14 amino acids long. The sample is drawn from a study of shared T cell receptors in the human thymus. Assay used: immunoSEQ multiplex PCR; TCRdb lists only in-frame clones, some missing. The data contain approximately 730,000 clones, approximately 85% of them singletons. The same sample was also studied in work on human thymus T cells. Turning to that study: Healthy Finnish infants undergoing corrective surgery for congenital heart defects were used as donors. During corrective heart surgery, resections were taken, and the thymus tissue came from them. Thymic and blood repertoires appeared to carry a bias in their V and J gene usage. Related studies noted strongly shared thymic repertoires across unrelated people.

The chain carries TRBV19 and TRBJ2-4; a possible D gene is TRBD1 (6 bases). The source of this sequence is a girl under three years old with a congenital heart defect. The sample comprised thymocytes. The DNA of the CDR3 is TGTGCCAGTGGACAGAAGCTAGCCAAAAACATTCAGTACTTC. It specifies CASGQKLAKNIQYF.